This T cell receptor (beta chain) comes out of a study of metastatic and nonmetastatic thyroid tumors. Across the whole study: Both malignant and benign thyroid patients supplied peripheral blood and tumor or nodule tissue samples, across which the repertoires of these patients were then compared. Findings and limits, study-wide: Benign nodules reportedly had significantly lower TCR beta diversity than malignant thyroid tumors in blood and tumor.

All patients were untreated before thyroid surgery. In the authors' workflow: Construction of a distant-metastasis classifier for papillary thyroid cancer relied on CDR3 differences across clinicopathological groups. TCRdb re-analyzed the PCR reads through MiXCR. These V and J calls are TCRdb output, not the study's own analysis. This sample has fewer than 35,000 clones, with 25% to 30% found just once. CDR3 length: 15 residues. CDR1 DFQATT and CDR2 SNEGSKA come from the germline V gene (reference sequence). As to this clone: Its antigen is undetermined. The junction shows a germline mismatch at one end, possibly a read error.

The clonotype originates from a female donor with papillary thyroid cancer or a benign thyroid nodule (not recorded which). Some clones in this sample may be carry-over from other donors' samples. Specimen: blood. The chain recombines TRBV20-1 with TRBJ2-6; D gene uncertain. DNA of the CDR3: TGCAGTGCCCCTGGTTATAGCTCTGGTGCCAACGTCCTGACTTTC. This codes for CSAPGYSSGANVLTF.